This T cell receptor beta chain was recorded in a study of T-cell reconstitution after alpha-beta-depleted transplantation in children. Construction of the TCRbeta library involved unique molecular identifiers. MiXCR, applied by TCRdb to the PCR reads, yields one record per CDR3 protein. The sample lists 170,000 or so distinct CDR3 sequences; approximately 6.6% were seen once. The CDR3 has 12 amino acids. Germline lookup yields CDR1 GTSNPN and CDR2 SVGIG (reference sequence). V was cut by 2 bases and J by 15 bases, with 17 bases left in between. This clonotype was seen many times. The input for sequencing was PBMCs from the stem cell graft donor, taken from the stem cell graft. The chain recombines TRBV30 with TRBJ2-1; the D gene is possibly TRBD2 (5 bases). This sequence was found in a human donor who donated a stem cell graft to a child with Wiskott-Aldrich syndrome. CDR3 sequence: CAWSLTRLALFF. The CDR3 DNA reads TGTGCCTGGAGTCTGACCAGGCTAGCTCTGTTCTTC. Supplemented by reference TRBV30 and TRBJ2-1, the full variable domain reads SQTIHQWPATLVQPVGSPLSLECTVEGTSNPNLYWYRQAAGRGLQLLFYSVGIGQISSEVPQNLSASRPQDRQFILSSKKLLLSDSGFYLCAWSLTRLALFFGPGTRLTVL.